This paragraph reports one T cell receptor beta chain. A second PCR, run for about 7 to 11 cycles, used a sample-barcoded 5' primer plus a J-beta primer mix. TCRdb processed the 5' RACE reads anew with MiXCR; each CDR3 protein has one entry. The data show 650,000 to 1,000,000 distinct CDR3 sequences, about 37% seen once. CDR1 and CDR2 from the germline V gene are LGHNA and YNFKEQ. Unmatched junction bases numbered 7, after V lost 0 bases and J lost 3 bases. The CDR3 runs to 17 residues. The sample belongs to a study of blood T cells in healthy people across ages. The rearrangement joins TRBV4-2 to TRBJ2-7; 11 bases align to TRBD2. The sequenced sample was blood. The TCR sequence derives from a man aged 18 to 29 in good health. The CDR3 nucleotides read TGTGCCAGCAGCCAAGATTGGTCGGGACTAGCGGTCTACGAGCAGTACTTC. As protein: CASSQDWSGLAVYEQYF.